This paragraph covers one T cell receptor beta chain sequence. Survey-level TCR beta sequencing used the immunoSEQ assay. This table comes from immunoSEQ multiplex PCR, and its TCRdb copy is limited to in-frame clones, with some not included. The profile shows approximately 70,000 clones, around 93% of them singletons. The receptor was isolated from a man aged 40-55 years with rheumatoid arthritis. Specimen: PBMCs.

CDR3 nucleotides: TGTGCCAGCAGTTTTCCGGGGGGAAACACCATATATTTT. It yields the protein CASSFPGGNTIYF. The chain links TRBV28 to TRBJ1-3, with no clear D. V shed 3 bases and J shed 4 bases, with 7 bases lying between them. Germline V gene lookup returns CDR1 MDHEN and CDR2 SYDVKM. This CDR3 contains 13 residues.